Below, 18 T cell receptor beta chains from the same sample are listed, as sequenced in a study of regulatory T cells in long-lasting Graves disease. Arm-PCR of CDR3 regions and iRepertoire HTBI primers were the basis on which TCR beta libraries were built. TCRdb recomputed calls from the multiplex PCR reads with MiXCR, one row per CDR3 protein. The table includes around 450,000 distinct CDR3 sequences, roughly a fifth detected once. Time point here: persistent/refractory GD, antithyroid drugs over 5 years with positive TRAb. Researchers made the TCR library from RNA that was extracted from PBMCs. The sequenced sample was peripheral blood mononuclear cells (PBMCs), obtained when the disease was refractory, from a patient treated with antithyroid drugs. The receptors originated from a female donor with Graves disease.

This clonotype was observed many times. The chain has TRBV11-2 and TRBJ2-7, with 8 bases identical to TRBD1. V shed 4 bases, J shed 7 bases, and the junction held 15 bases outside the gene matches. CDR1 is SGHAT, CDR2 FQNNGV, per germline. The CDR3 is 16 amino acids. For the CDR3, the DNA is TGTGCCAGCAGCTCACACAGGGGGAACCGCGGATGGGAGCAGTACTTC. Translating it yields CASSSHRGNRGWEQYF.

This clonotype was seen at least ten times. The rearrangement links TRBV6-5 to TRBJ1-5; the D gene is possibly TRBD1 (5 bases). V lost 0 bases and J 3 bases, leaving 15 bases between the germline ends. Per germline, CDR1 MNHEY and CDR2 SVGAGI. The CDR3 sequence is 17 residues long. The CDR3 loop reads CASSYSIRRGLNQPQHF. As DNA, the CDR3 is TGTGCCAGCAGTTACTCGATCAGGAGGGGCCTCAATCAGCCCCAGCATTTT.

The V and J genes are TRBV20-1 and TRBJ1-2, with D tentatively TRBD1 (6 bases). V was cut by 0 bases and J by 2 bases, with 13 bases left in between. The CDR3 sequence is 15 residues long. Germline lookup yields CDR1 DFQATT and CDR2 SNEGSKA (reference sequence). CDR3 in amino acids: CSAREWGAVNYGYTF. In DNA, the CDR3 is TGCAGTGCTAGAGAATGGGGGGCAGTGAACTATGGCTACACCTTC.

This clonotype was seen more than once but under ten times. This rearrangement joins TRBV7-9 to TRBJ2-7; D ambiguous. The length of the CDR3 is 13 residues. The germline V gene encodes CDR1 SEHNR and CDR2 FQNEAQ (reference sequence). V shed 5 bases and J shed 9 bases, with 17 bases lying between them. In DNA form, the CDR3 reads TGTGCCAGCAGCCCCCTGGAGTATTATGGGCAGTACTTC. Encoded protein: CASSPLEYYGQYF.

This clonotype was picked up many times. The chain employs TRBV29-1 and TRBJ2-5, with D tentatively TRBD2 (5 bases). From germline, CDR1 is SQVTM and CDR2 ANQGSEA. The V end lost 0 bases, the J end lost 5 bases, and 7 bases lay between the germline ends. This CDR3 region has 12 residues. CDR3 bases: TGCAGCGTTGAAGAGTGGGAGGAGACCCAGTACTTC. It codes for CSVEEWEETQYF.

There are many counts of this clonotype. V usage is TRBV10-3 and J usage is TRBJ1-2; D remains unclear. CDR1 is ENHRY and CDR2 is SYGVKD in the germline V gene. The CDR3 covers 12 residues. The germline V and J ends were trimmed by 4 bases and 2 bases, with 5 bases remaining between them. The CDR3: CAISGVNYGYTF. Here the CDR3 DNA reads TGTGCCATCAGTGGAGTGAACTATGGCTACACCTTC.

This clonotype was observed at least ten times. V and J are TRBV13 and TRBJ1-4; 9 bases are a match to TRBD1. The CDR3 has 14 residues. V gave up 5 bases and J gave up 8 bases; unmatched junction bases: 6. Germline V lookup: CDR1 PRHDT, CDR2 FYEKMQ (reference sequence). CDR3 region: CASSRTGVWEKLFF. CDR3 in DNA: TGTGCCAGCAGCCGGACAGGGGTCTGGGAAAAACTGTTTTTT.

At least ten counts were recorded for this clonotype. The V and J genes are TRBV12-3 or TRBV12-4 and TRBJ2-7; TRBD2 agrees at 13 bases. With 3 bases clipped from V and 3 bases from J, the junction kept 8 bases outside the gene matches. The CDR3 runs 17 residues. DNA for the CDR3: TGTGCCAGCAGTTTGGGACTAGCGGGGACCCCGGGCTACGAGCAGTACTTC. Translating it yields CASSLGLAGTPGYEQYF.

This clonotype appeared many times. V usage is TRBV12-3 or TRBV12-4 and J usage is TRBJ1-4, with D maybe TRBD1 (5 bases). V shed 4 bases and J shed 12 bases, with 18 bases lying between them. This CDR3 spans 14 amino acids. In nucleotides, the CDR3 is TGTGCCAGCAGTTCCTCCAGGGCCGTGACAGAACTGTTTTTT. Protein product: CASSSSRAVTELFF.

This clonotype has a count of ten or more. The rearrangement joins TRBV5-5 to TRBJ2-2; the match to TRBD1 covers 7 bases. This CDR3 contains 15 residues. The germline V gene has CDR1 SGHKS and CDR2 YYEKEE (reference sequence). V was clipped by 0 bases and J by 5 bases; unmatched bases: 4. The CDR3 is CASSLEEGATGELFF. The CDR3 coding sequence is TGTGCCAGCAGCTTGGAAGAGGGGGCGACCGGGGAGCTGTTTTTT.

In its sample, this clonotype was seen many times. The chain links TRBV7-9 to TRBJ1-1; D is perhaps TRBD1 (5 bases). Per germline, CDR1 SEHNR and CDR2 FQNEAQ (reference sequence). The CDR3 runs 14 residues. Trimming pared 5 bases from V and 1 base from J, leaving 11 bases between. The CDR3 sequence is CASSLGGANTEAFF. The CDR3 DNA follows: TGTGCCAGCAGCCTTGGGGGAGCGAACACTGAAGCTTTCTTT.

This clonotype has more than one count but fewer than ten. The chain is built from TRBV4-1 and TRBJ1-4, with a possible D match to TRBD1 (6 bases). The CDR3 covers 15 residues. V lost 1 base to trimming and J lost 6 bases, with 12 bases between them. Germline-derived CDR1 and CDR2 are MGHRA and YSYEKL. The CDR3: CASSQGPGEDEKLFF. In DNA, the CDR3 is TGCGCCAGCAGCCAAGGCCCAGGGGAGGATGAAAAACTGTTTTTT.

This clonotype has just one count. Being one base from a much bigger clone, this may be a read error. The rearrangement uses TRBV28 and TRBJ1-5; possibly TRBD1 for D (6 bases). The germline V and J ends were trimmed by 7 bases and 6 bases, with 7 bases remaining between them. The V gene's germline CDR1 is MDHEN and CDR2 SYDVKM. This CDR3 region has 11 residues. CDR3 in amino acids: CASKGGQPQHF. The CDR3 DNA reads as TGTGCCAGCAAAGGGGGTCAGCCCCAGCATTTT.

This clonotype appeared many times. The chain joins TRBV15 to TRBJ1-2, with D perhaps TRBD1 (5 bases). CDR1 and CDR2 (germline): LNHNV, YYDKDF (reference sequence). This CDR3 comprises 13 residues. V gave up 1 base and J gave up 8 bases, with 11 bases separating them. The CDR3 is CATSRGKGVGYTF. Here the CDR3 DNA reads TGTGCCACCAGCAGAGGGAAAGGGGTCGGCTACACCTTC.

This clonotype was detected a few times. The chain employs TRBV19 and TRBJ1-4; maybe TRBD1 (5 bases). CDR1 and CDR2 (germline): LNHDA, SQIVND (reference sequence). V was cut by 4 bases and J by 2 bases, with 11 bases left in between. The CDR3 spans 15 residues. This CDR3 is CASSTRGRTNEKLFF. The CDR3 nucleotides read TGTGCCAGTAGTACACGGGGCCGCACTAATGAAAAACTGTTTTTT.

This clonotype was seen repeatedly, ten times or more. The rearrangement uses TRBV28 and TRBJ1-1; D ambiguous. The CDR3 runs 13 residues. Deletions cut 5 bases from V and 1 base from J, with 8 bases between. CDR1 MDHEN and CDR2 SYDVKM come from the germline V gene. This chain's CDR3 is CASSEPPNTEAFF. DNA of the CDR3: TGTGCCAGCAGTGAACCTCCGAACACTGAAGCTTTCTTT. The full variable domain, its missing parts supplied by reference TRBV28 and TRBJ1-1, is DVKVTQSSRYLVKRTGEKVFLECVQDMDHENMFWYRQDPGLGLRLIYFSYDVKMKEKGDIPEGYSVSREKKERFSLILESASTNQTSMYLCASSEPPNTEAFFGQGTRLTVV.

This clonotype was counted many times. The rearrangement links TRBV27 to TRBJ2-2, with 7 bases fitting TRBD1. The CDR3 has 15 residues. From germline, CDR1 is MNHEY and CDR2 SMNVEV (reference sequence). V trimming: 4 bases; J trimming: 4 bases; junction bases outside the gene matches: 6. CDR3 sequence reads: CASSSRQGTTGELFF. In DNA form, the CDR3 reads TGTGCCAGCAGTTCGCGACAGGGAACCACCGGGGAGCTGTTTTTT.

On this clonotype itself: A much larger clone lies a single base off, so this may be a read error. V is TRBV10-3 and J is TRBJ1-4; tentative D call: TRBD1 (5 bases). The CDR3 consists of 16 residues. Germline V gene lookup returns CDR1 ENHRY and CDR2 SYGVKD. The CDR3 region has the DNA TGTGCCATCGGTGAGAAACAGGCTTCAACTAATGAAAAACTGTTTTTT. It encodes CAIGEKQASTNEKLFF.